These 32 T cell receptor beta chains share one sample of origin, sequenced in a study of Ad26.COV2.S vaccination and SARS-CoV-2 variants (dated by TCRdb to 2020 to 2022). In the paper's terms, the treatment or condition label means: approximately 18 received Ad26.COV2.S at low or high dose, single or two shots; a few received placebo; per-sample allocation not given. For vaccine and placebo recipients, repertoires were sequenced using samples collected on day 63 after the first injection. Library prep was done by the immunoSEQ multiplex PCR assay. TCRdb retrieved this table from immuneACCESS and kept in-frame rearrangements only. Not all clones are present; in checked studies, unresolved V genes account for under half, and no reason is known for the remainder. The sample includes about 350,000 clones, with around 83% observed a single time. The top ten hold 3% to 4% of the sample. The sample in question was peripheral blood, obtained in a trial of Ad26.COV2.S vaccine versus placebo. The receptors originated from a person aged 18-60 years who received the Ad26.COV2.S COVID-19 vaccine or a placebo.

The chain links TRBV19 to TRBJ1-6, with 7 nucleotides matching TRBD1. Per germline, CDR1 LNHDA and CDR2 SQIVND (reference sequence). The CDR3 spans 15 residues. J gave up 9 bases and V 3 bases, and 8 bases lay outside the gene matches. Written as DNA, the CDR3 is TGTGCCAGTAGTATCTCCGGGACAGAGGTTTCACCCCTCCACTTT. Translation: CASSISGTEVSPLHF.

The genes are TRBV7-7 and TRBJ2-7; D not certain. V lost 1 base, J lost 0 bases, and 10 bases lay in between. Germline values: CDR1 SSHAT, CDR2 FNYEAQ (reference sequence). The length of the CDR3 is 15 residues. The CDR3 reads CASSLEPGTSYEQYF. The CDR3 DNA is TGTGCCAGCAGCTTAGAACCAGGCACCTCCTACGAGCAGTACTTC.

The chain couples TRBV5-8 to TRBJ2-3; D possibly corresponds to TRBD2 (6 bases). V was shortened by 0 bases and J by 4 bases, with 9 bases between the two germline ends. The CDR3 totals 14 residues. Germline V lookup: CDR1 SGHTS, CDR2 YDEGEE. CDR3 residues: CASSLGGAADTQYF. The CDR3 DNA is TGTGCCAGCAGCTTGGGCGGGGCGGCAGATACGCAGTATTTT.

This chain uses TRBV27 with TRBJ2-7; D is perhaps TRBD1 (6 bases). Germline V gene sequence: CDR1 MNHEY, CDR2 SMNVEV (reference sequence). The CDR3 is made up of 14 amino acids. Trimming left V 3 bases short and J 0 bases short, with 9 bases between. The CDR3 is CASSFKDSSYEQYF. CDR3 DNA: TGTGCCAGCAGTTTTAAGGACAGCTCCTACGAGCAGTACTTC.

The genes are TRBV7-9 and TRBJ1-3; weak D call: TRBD1 (5 bases). Per the germline V gene, CDR1 is SEHNR and CDR2 is FQNEAQ (reference sequence). The CDR3 totals 13 residues. Trimming left V 11 bases short and J 0 bases short, with 11 bases between. CDR3 loop: CACWDDSGNTIYF. The CDR3 nucleotides read TGTGCCTGCTGGGACGACTCTGGAAACACCATATATTTT.

This chain connects TRBV7-7 to TRBJ2-5; weak D call: TRBD1 (6 bases). Trimming removed 5 bases at V and 5 bases at J, with 18 bases between. From germline, CDR1 is SSHAT and CDR2 FNYEAQ (reference sequence). The CDR3 runs to 15 residues. In DNA form, the CDR3 reads TGTGCCAGCAGCCCGATAGCCAGGGGTCGGGAGACCCAGTACTTC. The encoded protein is CASSPIARGRETQYF.

This clone came up once. The chain links TRBV30 to TRBJ2-5, with TRBD1 matching over 7 bases. Germline CDR1 is GTSNPN and CDR2 is SVGIG (reference sequence). The length of the CDR3 is 16 residues. The V gene end was trimmed by 0 bases and the J gene end by 0 bases; junction bases not matched to a gene: 7. The CDR3 is CAWSVRIRGNQETQYF. The CDR3 bases are TGTGCCTGGAGTGTAAGAATCAGGGGGAACCAAGAGACCCAGTACTTC. Using reference TRBV30 and TRBJ2-5 for the parts outside the CDR3, the full variable domain is SQTIHQWPATLVQPVGSPLSLECTVEGTSNPNLYWYRQAAGRGLQLLFYSVGIGQISSEVPQNLSASRPQDRQFILSSKKLLLSDSGFYLCAWSVRIRGNQETQYFGPGTRLLVL.

The chain combines TRBV7-9 with TRBJ2-7, with a weak D call TRBD2 (5 bases). This CDR3 is built from 12 residues. V was pared by 5 bases and J by 4 bases, with 9 bases between. Per germline, CDR1 SEHNR and CDR2 FQNEAQ (reference sequence). DNA for the CDR3: TGTGCCAGCAGCCAAGGAGGTTACGAGCAGTACTTC. Its protein is CASSQGGYEQYF. The whole variable domain, filled in from reference TRBV7-9 and TRBJ2-7, reads DTGVSQNPRHKITKRGQNVTFRCDPISEHNRLYWYRQTLGQGPEFLTYFQNEAQLEKSRLLSDRFSAERPKGSFSTLEIQRTEQGDSAMYLCASSQGGYEQYFGPGTRLTVT.

This clone has a handful of counts. The CDR3 spells CASSTHRDGEQYF. Written as DNA, the CDR3 is TGTGCCAGCAGCACTCACAGGGATGGCGAGCAGTACTTC. This chain connects TRBV9 to TRBJ2-7, with D possibly matching TRBD1 (6 bases). CDR3 length: 13 amino acids. V lost 4 bases to trimming and J lost 6 bases, with 14 bases between them. From germline, CDR1 is SGDLS and CDR2 YYNGEE.

The chain uses TRBV11-2 and TRBJ2-7; D is perhaps TRBD2 (6 bases). Between the trimmed V and J ends, which lost 1 base and 3 bases, there was a span of 13 bases. The germline V gene has CDR1 SGHAT and CDR2 FQNNGV. The CDR3 has 15 residues. The CDR3 bases are TGTGCCAGCAGCTTAGTATCGGGGGTTCTCTACGAGCAGTACTTC. Protein: CASSLVSGVLYEQYF.

V gene TRBV24-1 combines with J gene TRBJ1-2; D is possibly TRBD1 (5 bases). Trimming cost V 6 bases and J 7 bases, with 17 bases left between them. Germline V lookup: CDR1 KGHDR, CDR2 SFDVKD. This CDR3 is built from 14 residues. The CDR3 loop is CATSPPGGVGGYTF. CDR3 bases: TGTGCCACCAGTCCCCCCGGGGGGGTAGGTGGCTACACCTTC.

The V gene is TRBV5-1, the J gene TRBJ1-5, with 10 positions matching TRBD1. CDR1 and CDR2 from the germline V gene are SGHRS and YFSETQ. The CDR3 spans 15 residues. Trimming at V came to 4 bases and at J to 5 bases, leaving 6 bases not matched to a gene. The CDR3 loop is CASSVGTGVHQPQHF. The CDR3 DNA is TGCGCCAGCAGCGTTGGGACAGGGGTGCATCAGCCCCAGCATTTT.

This chain links TRBV5-4 with TRBJ2-5, with TRBD2 identical over 14 bases. There are 16 residues in the CDR3. Germline CDR1 and CDR2: SGHNT and YYREEE (reference sequence). After removal of 4 bases from V and 5 bases from J, the junction contained 7 bases not matched to a gene. CDR3 region: CASSGGLAGVGETQYF. Here the CDR3 DNA reads TGTGCCAGCAGCGGGGGACTAGCGGGAGTGGGGGAGACCCAGTACTTC.

V is TRBV28 and J is TRBJ2-7, with 7 nucleotides matching TRBD2. This CDR3 spans 19 amino acids. The J segment lost 2 bases and the V segment lost 5 bases, leaving 21 bases of the junction unmatched. The germline CDR1 and CDR2 sequences are MDHEN and SYDVKM. CDR3: CASSNPVIRVERGTYEQYF. For the CDR3, the DNA is TGTGCCAGCAGTAACCCCGTCATCCGGGTCGAGCGGGGTACCTACGAGCAGTACTTC. The full variable domain, with the rest looked up from reference TRBV28 and TRBJ2-7, is DVKVTQSSRYLVKRTGEKVFLECVQDMDHENMFWYRQDPGLGLRLIYFSYDVKMKEKGDIPEGYSVSREKKERFSLILESASTNQTSMYLCASSNPVIRVERGTYEQYFGPGTRLTVT.

The chain recombines TRBV2 with TRBJ2-1; D gene ambiguous. The CDR3 loop spans 14 amino acids. Germline V gene data show CDR1 as SNHLY and CDR2 as FYNNEI. Deletions cut 6 bases from V and 5 bases from J, with 14 bases between. The DNA of the CDR3 is TGTGCCAGCAGCCTACTCACGGCGGACAATGAGCAGTTCTTC. It is translated as CASSLLTADNEQFF.

This clone has only one observation. The chain couples TRBV19 to TRBJ2-7; 7 bases match TRBD1. Germline V lookup: CDR1 LNHDA, CDR2 SQIVND (reference sequence). This CDR3 region has 13 residues. The trim removed 4 bases at V and 4 bases at J, leaving 4 bases unmatched. The CDR3 sequence: CASSRGTVYEQYF. In nucleotides, the CDR3 is TGTGCCAGTAGTAGAGGGACAGTATACGAGCAGTACTTC.

This rearrangement joins TRBV28 to TRBJ2-1, with TRBD2 matching over 12 bases. Germline V gives CDR1 MDHEN, CDR2 SYDVKM. This CDR3 is 15 amino acids long. The V and J ends lost 4 bases and 9 bases, in that order; junction bases with no gene match: 7. CDR3 protein: CASSSPSGRAFEQFF. In DNA, the CDR3 is TGTGCCAGCAGTTCCCCTAGCGGGAGGGCCTTTGAGCAGTTCTTC. Supplemented by reference TRBV28 and TRBJ2-1, the full variable domain reads DVKVTQSSRYLVKRTGEKVFLECVQDMDHENMFWYRQDPGLGLRLIYFSYDVKMKEKGDIPEGYSVSREKKERFSLILESASTNQTSMYLCASSSPSGRAFEQFFGPGTRLTVL.

This chain links TRBV7-9 with TRBJ1-1; TRBD1 matches at 7 bases. Germline CDR1 SEHNR, CDR2 FQNEAQ (reference sequence). Trimming at V came to 2 bases and at J to 1 base, leaving 4 bases not matched to a gene. This CDR3 is built from 15 residues. The CDR3 region is CASSLSSGGNTEAFF. Written as DNA, the CDR3 is TGTGCCAGCAGCTTATCTTCAGGGGGGAACACTGAAGCTTTCTTT.

V usage is TRBV29-1 and J usage is TRBJ2-3; 10 nucleotides match TRBD2. Germline V gene data show CDR1 as SQVTM and CDR2 as ANQGSEA. This CDR3 has 16 residues. J gave up 1 base and V 4 bases, and 8 bases lay outside the gene matches. This CDR3 reads CSVVLGTSDRTDTQYF. CDR3 DNA: TGCAGCGTTGTTCTTGGGACTAGCGACCGCACAGATACGCAGTATTTT.

The chain employs TRBV6-2 or TRBV6-3 and TRBJ2-6, with no clear D. Germline CDR1 is MNHEY and CDR2 is SVGEGT. V was cut by 4 bases and J by 0 bases, with 4 bases left in between. The CDR3 extends over 14 amino acids. The CDR3 is CASSWNSGANVLTF. CDR3 DNA: TGTGCCAGCAGTTGGAACTCTGGGGCCAACGTCCTGACTTTC.

The V call is TRBV7-9, the J call TRBJ2-1, with 9 positions matching TRBD2. The CDR3 contains 17 residues. Trimming took 1 base from V and 7 from J; bases not matched to a gene: 11. Germline CDR1 and CDR2: SEHNR and FQNEAQ (reference sequence). CDR3 bases: TGTGCCAGCAGCTTAGGGCAGACTAGCGGACTCAAAAATGAGCAGTTCTTC. As protein: CASSLGQTSGLKNEQFF.

The chain employs TRBV18 and TRBJ2-7, with a weak D call TRBD1 (6 bases). Trimming pared 1 base from V and 5 bases from J, leaving 18 bases between. CDR1 KGHSH and CDR2 LQKENI come from the germline V gene. The length of the CDR3 is 16 residues. For the CDR3, the DNA is TGTGCCAGCTCACCACTGGGGCAGGGGAGCTCAGACGAGCAGTACTTC. Its translation is CASSPLGQGSSDEQYF.

This clone appeared a single time. The chain links TRBV4-1 to TRBJ2-1; TRBD2 matches at 7 bases. CDR3 length: 17 residues. The J segment lost 1 base and the V segment lost 1 base, leaving 7 bases of the junction unmatched. Looked up from germline, CDR1 is MGHRA and CDR2 is YSYEKL. The CDR3 reads CASSQGGGSRSYNEQFF. The CDR3 DNA follows: TGCGCCAGCAGCCAAGGTGGCGGGAGTCGGTCCTACAATGAGCAGTTCTTC.

This chain links TRBV21-1 with TRBJ1-5; the D call TRBD1 from the table was never checked on the DNA. TRBV21-1 is marked as a pseudogene. CDR3 length: 18 residues. CDR3 nucleotide sequence: TGTGCCAGCAGCGAACAGGGGAGCGGTCTTGGCAGCAATCAGCCCCAGCATTTT. Translating it yields CASSEQGSGLGSNQPQHF.

This chain connects TRBV29-1 to TRBJ2-5, with 9 bases identical to TRBD1. The V gene's germline CDR1 is SQVTM and CDR2 ANQGSEA. The CDR3 consists of 17 residues. J was trimmed by 4 bases and V by 4 bases; bases with no gene match: 16. The CDR3: CSVVVPWSTGGRETQYF. In nucleotides, the CDR3 is TGCAGCGTTGTGGTCCCTTGGTCAACAGGGGGCAGAGAGACCCAGTACTTC.

Only a few counts were recorded for this clone. The chain recombines TRBV24-1 with TRBJ2-2; 9 bases map to TRBD1. Germline CDR1 and CDR2: KGHDR and SFDVKD. The CDR3 covers 15 residues. V lost 9 bases, J lost 4 bases, and 8 bases stayed unmatched. The CDR3 DNA follows: TGTGCCACCTCTTTACAGGGGGCGAGCACCGGGGAGCTGTTTTTT. This gives the protein CATSLQGASTGELFF.

CDR3 residues: CASRRGTNRASYEQYF. DNA for the CDR3: TGTGCCAGCAGAAGGGGTACGAATCGGGCCTCCTACGAGCAGTACTTC. The chain combines TRBV2 with TRBJ2-7, with a possible D match to TRBD1 (5 bases). CDR1 and CDR2 (germline): SNHLY, FYNNEI. V lost 6 bases and J 0 bases, leaving 18 bases between the germline ends. The CDR3 sequence is 16 residues long.

This chain joins TRBV19 and TRBJ2-1, with D possibly TRBD2 on 6 matching bases. The CDR3 totals 17 residues. Germline-derived CDR1 and CDR2 are LNHDA and SQIVND (reference sequence). V shed 3 bases and J shed 0 bases, with 15 bases lying between them. The CDR3 bases are TGTGCCAGTAGTATCAGAGCTAGCGAACTCTCCTACAATGAGCAGTTCTTC. Encoded protein: CASSIRASELSYNEQFF.

V and J are TRBV20-1 and TRBJ2-7; D unresolved. Germline V gene sequence: CDR1 DFQATT, CDR2 SNEGSKA (reference sequence). V lost 6 bases and J 5 bases, leaving 11 bases between the germline ends. The CDR3 contains 11 residues. The CDR3 DNA reads TGCAGTGCCCATAGGAGTGACGAGCAGTACTTC. Translated, it gives CSAHRSDEQYF.

V usage is TRBV19 and J usage is TRBJ2-7, with D perhaps given as TRBD1 or TRBD2 (5 bases each). The CDR3 is 14 amino acids. Germline V CDR1 and CDR2: LNHDA, SQIVND (reference sequence). Trimming took 1 base from V and 5 from J, leaving 12 bases between them. The chain's CDR3 is CASSIGAGTNEQYF. The CDR3 region has the DNA TGTGCCAGTAGTATAGGGGCAGGGACCAACGAGCAGTACTTC.

The rearrangement links TRBV5-1 to TRBJ2-7, with D possibly being TRBD2 (5 bases). V gave up 0 bases and J gave up 5 bases, with 9 bases separating them. Germline CDR1 is SGHRS and CDR2 is YFSETQ. The CDR3 is 13 residues long. This chain's CDR3 is CASSLVSGNEQYF. CDR3 bases: TGCGCCAGCAGCTTGGTATCGGGGAACGAGCAGTACTTC.

The chain is built from TRBV7-2 and TRBJ2-3; 11 bases align to TRBD2. This CDR3 region has 13 residues. J was trimmed by 6 bases and V by 6 bases; bases with no gene match: 2. In germline, CDR1 is SGHTA, CDR2 FQGNSA. DNA for the CDR3: TGTGCCAGCAGGACTAGCGGGGTGGATACGCAGTATTTT. Its protein is CASRTSGVDTQYF.